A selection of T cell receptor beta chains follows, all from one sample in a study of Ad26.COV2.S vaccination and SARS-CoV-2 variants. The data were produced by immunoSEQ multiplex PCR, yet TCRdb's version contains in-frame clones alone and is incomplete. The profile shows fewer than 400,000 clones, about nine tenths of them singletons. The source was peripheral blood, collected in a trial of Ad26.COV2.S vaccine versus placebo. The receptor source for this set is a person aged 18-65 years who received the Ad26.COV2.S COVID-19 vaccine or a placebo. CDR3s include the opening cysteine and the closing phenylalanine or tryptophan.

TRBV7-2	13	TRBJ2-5	CASSLETGETQYF
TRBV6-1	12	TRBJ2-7	CASSLDSYEQYF
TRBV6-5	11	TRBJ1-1	CASSQGAEAFF
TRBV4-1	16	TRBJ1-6	CASSQTVGGLNSPLHF
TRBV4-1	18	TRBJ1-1	CASSQTSQLGRMNTEAFF
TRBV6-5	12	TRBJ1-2	CASRLQGHGYTF
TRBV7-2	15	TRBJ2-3	CASSLEWSSTDTQYF
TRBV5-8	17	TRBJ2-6	CASGWDRGVSGANVLTF
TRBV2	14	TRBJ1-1	CASSEWQTDTEAFF
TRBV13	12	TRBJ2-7	CASSSRRYEQYF
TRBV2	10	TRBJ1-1	CASSWIEAFF
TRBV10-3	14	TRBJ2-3	CAISGSGGGGTQYF
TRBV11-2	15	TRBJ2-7	CASSPTSGGTYEQYF
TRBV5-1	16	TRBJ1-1	CASSPGTGGLNTEAFF
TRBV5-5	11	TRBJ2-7	CASSQDYEQYF
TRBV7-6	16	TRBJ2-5	CASSITRDRVVETQYF
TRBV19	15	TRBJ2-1	CASSTSLAGLNEQFF
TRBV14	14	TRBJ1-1	CASSRSNWGTEAFF
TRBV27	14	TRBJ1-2	CASGSNGQGYGYTF
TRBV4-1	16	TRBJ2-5	CASSPGLAGGGETQYF
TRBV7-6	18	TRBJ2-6	CASSLGGRGQSGANVLTF
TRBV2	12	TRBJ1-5	CASRGSNQPQHF
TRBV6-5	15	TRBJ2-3	CASSLETGGTDTQYF
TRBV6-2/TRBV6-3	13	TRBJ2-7	CASSHSDPYEQYF
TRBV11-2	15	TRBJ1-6	CASSLAMTVNSPLHF
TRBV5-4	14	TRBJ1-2	CASTESRADYGYTF
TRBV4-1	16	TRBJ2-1	CASSLLGAGSYNEQFF
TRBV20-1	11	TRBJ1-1	CSAPGNVEAFF
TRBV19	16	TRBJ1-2	CASRRSGTGRVYGYTF
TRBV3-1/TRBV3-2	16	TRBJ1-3	CASSPGLAVSGNTIYF
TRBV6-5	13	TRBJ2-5	CASRIAGTETQYF
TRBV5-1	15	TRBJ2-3	CASSWAPVGTDTQYF
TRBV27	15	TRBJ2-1	CASSSWTGPYNEQFF
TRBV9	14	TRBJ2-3	CASSAGTRTDTQYF
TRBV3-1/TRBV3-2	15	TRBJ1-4	CASSPPGQGGEKLFF
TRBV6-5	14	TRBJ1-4	CASTTGTGNEKLFF
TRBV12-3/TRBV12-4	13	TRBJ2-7	CASSPDSTYEQYF
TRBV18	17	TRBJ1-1	CASSPEGRYTMNTEAFF
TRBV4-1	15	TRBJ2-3	CASSQVGGGKDTQYF
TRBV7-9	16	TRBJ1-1	CASSLGATVLNTEAFF
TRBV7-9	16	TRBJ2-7	CASSLGPGQGPYEQYF
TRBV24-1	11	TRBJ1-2	CATSEGNGYTF
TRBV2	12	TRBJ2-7	CASSDFSYEQYF
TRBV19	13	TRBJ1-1	CASSIYRDTEAFF
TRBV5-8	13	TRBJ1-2	CASSFQGVYGYTF
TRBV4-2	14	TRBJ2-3	CASSRDSLSDTQYF
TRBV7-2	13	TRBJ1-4	CASSLVRGEKLFF
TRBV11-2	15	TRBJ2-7	CASSLAVADPYEQYF
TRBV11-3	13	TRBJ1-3	CASSLGPGNTIYF
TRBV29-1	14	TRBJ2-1	CSVEDRGKLNEQFF
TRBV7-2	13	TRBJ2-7	CASMLAGGPVQYF
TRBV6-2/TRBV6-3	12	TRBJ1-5	CASSTGGGPQHF
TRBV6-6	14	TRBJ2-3	CASSYSVGKDTQYF
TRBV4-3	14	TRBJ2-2	CASRRAGNTGELFF
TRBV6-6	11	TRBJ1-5	CASSSDQPQHF
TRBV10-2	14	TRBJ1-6	CASSFSGGNSPLHF
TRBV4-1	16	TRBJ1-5	CASSQESGGGNQPQHF
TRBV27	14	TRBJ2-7	CASSPRSAPWEQYF